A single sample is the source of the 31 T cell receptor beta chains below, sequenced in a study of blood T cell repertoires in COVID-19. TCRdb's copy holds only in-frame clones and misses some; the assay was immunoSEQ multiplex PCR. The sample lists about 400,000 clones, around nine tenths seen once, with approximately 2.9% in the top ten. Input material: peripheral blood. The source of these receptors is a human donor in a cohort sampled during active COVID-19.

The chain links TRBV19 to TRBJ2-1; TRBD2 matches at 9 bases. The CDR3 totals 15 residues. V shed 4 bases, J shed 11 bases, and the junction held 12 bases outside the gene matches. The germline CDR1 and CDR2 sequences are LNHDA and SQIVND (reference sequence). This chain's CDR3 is CASSSSGSRVAKQFF. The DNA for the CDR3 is TGTGCCAGTAGTAGTAGCGGGAGTAGGGTGGCTAAGCAGTTCTTC.

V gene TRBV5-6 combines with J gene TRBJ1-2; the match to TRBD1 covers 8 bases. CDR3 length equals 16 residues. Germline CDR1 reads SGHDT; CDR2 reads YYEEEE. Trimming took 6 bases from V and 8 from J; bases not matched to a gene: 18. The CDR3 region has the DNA TGTGCCAGCACCGCGAGCCCGGGACAGGATGTCGGGGGCTACACCTTC. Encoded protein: CASTASPGQDVGGYTF.

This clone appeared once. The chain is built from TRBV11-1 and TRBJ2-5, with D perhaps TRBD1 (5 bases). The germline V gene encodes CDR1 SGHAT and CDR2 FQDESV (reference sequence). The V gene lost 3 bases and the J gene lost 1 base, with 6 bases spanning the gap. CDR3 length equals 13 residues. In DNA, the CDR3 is TGTGCCAGCAGCTTCGACAGCCAAGAGACCCAGTACTTC. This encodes CASSFDSQETQYF.

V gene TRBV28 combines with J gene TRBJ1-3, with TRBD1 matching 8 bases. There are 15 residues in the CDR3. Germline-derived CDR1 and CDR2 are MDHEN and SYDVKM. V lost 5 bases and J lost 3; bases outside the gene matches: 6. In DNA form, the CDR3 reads TGTGCCAGCAGTCAGACAGGGGCTGGTGGAAACACCATATATTTT. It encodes CASSQTGAGGNTIYF.

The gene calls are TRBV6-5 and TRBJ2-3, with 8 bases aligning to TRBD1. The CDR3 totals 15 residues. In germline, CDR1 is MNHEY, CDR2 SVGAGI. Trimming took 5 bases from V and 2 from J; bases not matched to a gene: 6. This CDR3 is CASSRTGMFTDTQYF. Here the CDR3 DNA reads TGTGCCAGCAGTCGGACAGGGATGTTCACAGATACGCAGTATTTT.

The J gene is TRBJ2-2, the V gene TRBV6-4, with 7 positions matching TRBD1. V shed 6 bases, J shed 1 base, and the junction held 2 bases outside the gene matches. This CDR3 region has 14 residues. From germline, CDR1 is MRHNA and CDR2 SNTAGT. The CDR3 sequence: CASRGDRNTGELFF. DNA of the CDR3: TGTGCCAGCAGGGGGGACAGGAACACCGGGGAGCTGTTTTTT.

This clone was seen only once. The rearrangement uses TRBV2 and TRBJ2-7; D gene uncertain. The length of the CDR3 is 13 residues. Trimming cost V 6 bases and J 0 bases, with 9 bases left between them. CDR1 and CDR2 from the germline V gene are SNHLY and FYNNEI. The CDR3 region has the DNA TGTGCCAGCAGGTGGGCTTACTCCTACGAGCAGTACTTC. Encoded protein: CASRWAYSYEQYF.

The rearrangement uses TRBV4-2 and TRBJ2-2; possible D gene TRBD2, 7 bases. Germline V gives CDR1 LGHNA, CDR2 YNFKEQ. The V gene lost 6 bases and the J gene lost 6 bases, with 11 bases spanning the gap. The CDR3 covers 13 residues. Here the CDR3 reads CASRGGAAGELFF. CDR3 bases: TGTGCCAGCAGGGGGGGGGCCGCCGGGGAGCTGTTTTTT.

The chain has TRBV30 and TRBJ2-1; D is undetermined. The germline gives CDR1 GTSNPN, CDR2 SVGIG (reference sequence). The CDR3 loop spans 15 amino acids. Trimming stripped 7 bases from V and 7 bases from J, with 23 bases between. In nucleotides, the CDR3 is TGTGCCTCCGATAGTCAAGCTACCCTCGGGAATGAGCAGTTCTTC. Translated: CASDSQATLGNEQFF.

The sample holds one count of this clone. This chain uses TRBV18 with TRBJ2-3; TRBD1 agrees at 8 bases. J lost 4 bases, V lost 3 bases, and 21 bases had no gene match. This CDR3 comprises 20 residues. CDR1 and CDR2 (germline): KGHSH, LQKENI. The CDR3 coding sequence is TGTGCCAGCTCACCCGGTCTTGGACAGGGAACTAGTTGGGTCGCAGATACGCAGTATTTT. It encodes CASSPGLGQGTSWVADTQYF.

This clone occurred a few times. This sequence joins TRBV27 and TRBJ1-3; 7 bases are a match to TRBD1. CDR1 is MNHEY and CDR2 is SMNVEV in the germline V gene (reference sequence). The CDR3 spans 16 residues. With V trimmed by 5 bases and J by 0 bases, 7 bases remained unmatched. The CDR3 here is CASSDTWDSSGNTIYF. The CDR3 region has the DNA TGTGCCAGCAGTGATACCTGGGACAGCTCTGGAAACACCATATATTTT.

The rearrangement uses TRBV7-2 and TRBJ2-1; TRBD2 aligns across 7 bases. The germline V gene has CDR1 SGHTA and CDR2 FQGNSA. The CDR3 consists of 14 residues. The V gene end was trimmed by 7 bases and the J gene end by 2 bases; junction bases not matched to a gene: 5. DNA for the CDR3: TGTGCCAGCACCCTGGGAGGGACCTACAATGAGCAGTTCTTC. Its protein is CASTLGGTYNEQFF.

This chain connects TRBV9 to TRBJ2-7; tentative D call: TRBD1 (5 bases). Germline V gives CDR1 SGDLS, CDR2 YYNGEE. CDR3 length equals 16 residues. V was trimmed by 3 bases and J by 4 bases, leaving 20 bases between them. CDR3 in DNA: TGTGCCAGCAGCGCCAGATCCTCCGGACACCTGTACGAGCAGTACTTC. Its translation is CASSARSSGHLYEQYF.

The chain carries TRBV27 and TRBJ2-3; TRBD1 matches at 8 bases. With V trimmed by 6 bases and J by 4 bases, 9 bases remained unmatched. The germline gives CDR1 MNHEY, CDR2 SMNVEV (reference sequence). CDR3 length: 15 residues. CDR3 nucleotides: TGTGCCAGCAGGCAGGGGGCCGGGGACCCAGATACGCAGTATTTT. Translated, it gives CASRQGAGDPDTQYF.

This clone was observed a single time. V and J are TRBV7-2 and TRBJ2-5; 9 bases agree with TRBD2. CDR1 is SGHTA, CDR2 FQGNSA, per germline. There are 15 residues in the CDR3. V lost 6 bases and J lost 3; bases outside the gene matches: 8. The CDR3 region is CASRDGTSREETQYF. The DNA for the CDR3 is TGTGCCAGCAGGGACGGGACTAGCCGGGAAGAGACCCAGTACTTC.

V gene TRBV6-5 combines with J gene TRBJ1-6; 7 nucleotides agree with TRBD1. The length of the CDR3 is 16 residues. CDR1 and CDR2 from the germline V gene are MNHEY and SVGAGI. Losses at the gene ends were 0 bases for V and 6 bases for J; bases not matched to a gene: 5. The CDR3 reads CASSYSTDRVNSPLHF. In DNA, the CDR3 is TGTGCCAGCAGTTACTCGACTGACAGGGTTAATTCACCCCTCCACTTT.

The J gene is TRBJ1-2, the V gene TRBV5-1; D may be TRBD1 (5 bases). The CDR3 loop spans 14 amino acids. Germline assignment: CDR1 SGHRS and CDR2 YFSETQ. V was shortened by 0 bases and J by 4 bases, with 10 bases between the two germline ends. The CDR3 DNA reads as TGCGCCAGCAGCTTGGTAGGCCAGGGCTATGGCTACACCTTC. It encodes CASSLVGQGYGYTF.

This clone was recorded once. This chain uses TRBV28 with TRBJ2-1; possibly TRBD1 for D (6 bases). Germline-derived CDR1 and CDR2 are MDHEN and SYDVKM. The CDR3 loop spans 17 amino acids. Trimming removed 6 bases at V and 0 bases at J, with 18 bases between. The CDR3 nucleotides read TGTGCCAGCAGGCCCAGCCGCAGGGGTTCCTCCTACAATGAGCAGTTCTTC. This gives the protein CASRPSRRGSSYNEQFF. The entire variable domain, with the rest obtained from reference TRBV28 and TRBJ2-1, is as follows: DVKVTQSSRYLVKRTGEKVFLECVQDMDHENMFWYRQDPGLGLRLIYFSYDVKMKEKGDIPEGYSVSREKKERFSLILESASTNQTSMYLCASRPSRRGSSYNEQFFGPGTRLTVL.

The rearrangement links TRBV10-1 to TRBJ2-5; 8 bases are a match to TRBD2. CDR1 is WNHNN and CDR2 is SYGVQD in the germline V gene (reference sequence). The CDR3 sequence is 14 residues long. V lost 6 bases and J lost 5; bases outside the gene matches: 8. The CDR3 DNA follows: TGCGCCAGCAGCCACGGACTAGCTTACGAGACCCAGTACTTC. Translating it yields CASSHGLAYETQYF.

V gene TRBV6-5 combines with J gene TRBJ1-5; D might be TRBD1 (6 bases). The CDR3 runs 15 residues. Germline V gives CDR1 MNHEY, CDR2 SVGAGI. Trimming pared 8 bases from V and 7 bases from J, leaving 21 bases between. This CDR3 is CASATLDSPLQPQHF. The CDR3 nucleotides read TGTGCCAGCGCCACCCTGGACAGTCCGCTGCAGCCCCAGCATTTT.

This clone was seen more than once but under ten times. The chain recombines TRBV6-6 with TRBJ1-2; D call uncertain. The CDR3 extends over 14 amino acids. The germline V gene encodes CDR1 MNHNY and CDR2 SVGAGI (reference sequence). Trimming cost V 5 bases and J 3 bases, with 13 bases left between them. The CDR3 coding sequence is TGTGCCAGCAGTAACCCCCCCGAGGACTATGGCTACACCTTC. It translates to CASSNPPEDYGYTF.

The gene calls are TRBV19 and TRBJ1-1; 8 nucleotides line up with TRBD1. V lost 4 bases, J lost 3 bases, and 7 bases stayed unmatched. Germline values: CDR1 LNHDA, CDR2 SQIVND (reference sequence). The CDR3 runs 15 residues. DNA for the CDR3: TGTGCCAGTAGTAGGACAGGGATGGTTGACACTGAAGCTTTCTTT. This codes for CASSRTGMVDTEAFF.

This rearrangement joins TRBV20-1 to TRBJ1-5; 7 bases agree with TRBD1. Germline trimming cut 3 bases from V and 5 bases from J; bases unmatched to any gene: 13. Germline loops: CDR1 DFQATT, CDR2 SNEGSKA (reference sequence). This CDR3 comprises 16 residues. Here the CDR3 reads CSASSRQGLSHQPQHF. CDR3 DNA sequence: TGCAGTGCTAGTTCAAGACAGGGCCTAAGCCATCAGCCCCAGCATTTT.

CDR3 loop: CASSRGGGAFYEQYF. CDR3 coding DNA: TGTGCCAGCAGCCGGGGGGGCGGGGCGTTCTACGAGCAGTACTTC. The V and J genes are TRBV7-2 and TRBJ2-7; 8 bases line up with TRBD2. Germline V lookup: CDR1 SGHTA, CDR2 FQGNSA. V lost 5 bases to trimming and J lost 3 bases; unmatched junction nucleotides: 9. The CDR3 has 15 amino acids.

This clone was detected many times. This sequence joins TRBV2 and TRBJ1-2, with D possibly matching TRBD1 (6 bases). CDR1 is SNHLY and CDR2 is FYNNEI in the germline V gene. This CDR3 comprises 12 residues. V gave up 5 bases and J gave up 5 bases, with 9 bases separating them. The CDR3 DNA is TGTGCCAGCAGTATGGACAGATATGGCTACACCTTC. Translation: CASSMDRYGYTF.

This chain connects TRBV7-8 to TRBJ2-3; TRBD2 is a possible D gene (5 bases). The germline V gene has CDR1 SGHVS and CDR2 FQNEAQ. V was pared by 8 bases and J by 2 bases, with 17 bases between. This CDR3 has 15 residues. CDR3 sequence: CASAERLAHTDTQYF. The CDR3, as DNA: TGTGCCAGCGCCGAAAGGCTAGCTCACACAGATACGCAGTATTTT.

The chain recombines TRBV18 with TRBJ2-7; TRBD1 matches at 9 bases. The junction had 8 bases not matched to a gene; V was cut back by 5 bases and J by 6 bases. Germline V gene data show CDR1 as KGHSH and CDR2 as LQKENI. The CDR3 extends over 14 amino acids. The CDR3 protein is CASSSGTGWAEQYF. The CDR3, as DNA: TGTGCCAGCTCATCAGGGACAGGGTGGGCCGAGCAGTACTTC.

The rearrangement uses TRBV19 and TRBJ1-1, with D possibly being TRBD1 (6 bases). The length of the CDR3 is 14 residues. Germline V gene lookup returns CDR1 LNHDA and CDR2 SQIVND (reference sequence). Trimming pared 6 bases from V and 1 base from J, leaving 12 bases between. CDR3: CASRGAGTNTEAFF. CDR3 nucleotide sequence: TGTGCCAGTAGGGGGGCAGGGACGAACACTGAAGCTTTCTTT. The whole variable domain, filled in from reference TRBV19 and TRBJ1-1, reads DGGITQSPKYLFRKEGQNVTLSCEQNLNHDAMYWYRQDPGQGLRLIYYSQIVNDFQKGDIAEGYSVSREKKESFPLTVTSAQKNPTAFYLCASRGAGTNTEAFFGQGTRLTVV.

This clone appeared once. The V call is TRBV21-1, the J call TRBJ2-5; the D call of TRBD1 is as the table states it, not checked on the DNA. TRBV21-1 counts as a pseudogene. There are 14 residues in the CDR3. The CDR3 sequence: CASHPRTEQETQYF. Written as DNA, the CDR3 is TGTGCCAGCCATCCCAGGACAGAGCAAGAGACCCAGTACTTC.

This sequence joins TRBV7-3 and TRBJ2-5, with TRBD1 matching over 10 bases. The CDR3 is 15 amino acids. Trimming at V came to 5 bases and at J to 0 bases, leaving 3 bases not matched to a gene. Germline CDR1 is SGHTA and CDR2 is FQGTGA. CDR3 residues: CASSPGTGDQETQYF. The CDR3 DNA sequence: TGTGCCAGCAGCCCCGGGACAGGGGACCAAGAGACCCAGTACTTC.

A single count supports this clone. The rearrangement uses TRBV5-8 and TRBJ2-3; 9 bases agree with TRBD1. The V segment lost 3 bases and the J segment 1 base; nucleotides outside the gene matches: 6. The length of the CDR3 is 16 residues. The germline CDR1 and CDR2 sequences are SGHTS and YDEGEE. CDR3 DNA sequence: TGTGCCAGCAGCTCTCCGGGACAGGGTGGCACAGATACGCAGTATTTT. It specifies CASSSPGQGGTDTQYF.